The clone carrying this T cell receptor beta chain appeared many times. The data derive from a study of T cells in Graves' hyperthyroidism and ophthalmopathy. Amplification of TCR beta CDR3 regions was performed using RNA transcripts as template. HTBI primers were the set used in a first-round RT-PCR of the TCR CDR3. TCRdb ran MiXCR on the multiplex PCR reads and lists one entry per CDR3 protein. The sample records about 290,000 distinct CDR3 sequences, 10% to 15% being singletons. The CDR3 covers 13 residues. Germline lookup yields CDR1 SEHNR and CDR2 FQNEAQ (reference sequence). The V end was cut by 2 bases, the J end by 2 bases, with 6 bases between.

The origin of this receptor is a woman aged 30 to 39 with Graves' hyperthyroidism that later progressed to Graves' ophthalmopathy. The rearrangement uses TRBV7-9 and TRBJ1-2; D call uncertain. The sequenced sample consisted of blood. This chain's CDR3 is CASSLPPNYGYTF. The CDR3 coding sequence is TGTGCCAGCAGCTTACCACCGAACTATGGCTACACCTTC. Based on the CDR3 plus reference TRBV7-9 and TRBJ1-2, the full variable domain is DTGVSQNPRHKITKRGQNVTFRCDPISEHNRLYWYRQTLGQGPEFLTYFQNEAQLEKSRLLSDRFSAERPKGSFSTLEIQRTEQGDSAMYLCASSLPPNYGYTFGSGTRLTVV.